The 15 T cell receptor beta chains below all came from one sample that was sequenced in a study of T cells in Graves' hyperthyroidism and ophthalmopathy. The source material, RNA transcripts, was used to amplify TCR beta CDR3 regions. The TCR CDR3 first-round RT-PCR relied on the HTBI primer set. TCRdb reprocessed the multiplex PCR reads via MiXCR and lists one record per CDR3 protein. This sample has 150,000 to 200,000 distinct CDR3 sequences, with 15% to 20% found just once. Sample: blood. These receptors all stem from a woman in her forties or fifties with Graves' hyperthyroidism.

The table lists this clonotype with a few counts. The V call is TRBV7-9, the J call TRBJ2-7, with no clear D. The CDR3 length is 13 residues. Between the trimmed V and J ends, which lost 5 bases and 2 bases, there was a span of 10 bases. The germline gives CDR1 SEHNR, CDR2 FQNEAQ (reference sequence). The CDR3 DNA sequence: TGTGCCAGCAGCAGCCCGGAAACCTACGAGCAGTACTTC. Protein product: CASSSPETYEQYF. Together with reference TRBV7-9 and TRBJ2-7, the CDR3 gives the full variable domain: DTGVSQNPRHKITKRGQNVTFRCDPISEHNRLYWYRQTLGQGPEFLTYFQNEAQLEKSRLLSDRFSAERPKGSFSTLEIQRTEQGDSAMYLCASSSPETYEQYFGPGTRLTVT.

The chain recombines TRBV5-1 with TRBJ1-1; the D is unclear. Deletions cut 3 bases from V and 6 bases from J, with 12 bases between. The CDR3 is made up of 13 amino acids. Germline CDR1 is SGHRS and CDR2 is YFSETQ. The CDR3 is CASSSPPTSEAFF. DNA for the CDR3: TGCGCCAGCAGCTCCCCACCGACCTCTGAAGCTTTCTTT.

This clonotype was seen repeatedly, ten times or more. The DNA of the CDR3 is TGTGCCAGCAGCTTCTCCCTCGGGGGAGATACGCAGTATTTT. This translates into CASSFSLGGDTQYF. The chain links TRBV11-2 to TRBJ2-3; D is perhaps TRBD2 (6 bases). This CDR3 contains 14 residues. Germline CDR1 SGHAT, CDR2 FQNNGV. The V end lost 3 bases, the J end lost 5 bases, and 12 bases lay between the germline ends.

This clonotype has a count of ten or more. The rearrangement links TRBV7-9 to TRBJ1-1, with D maybe TRBD1 (6 bases). Trimming left V 5 bases short and J 5 bases short, with 18 bases between. This CDR3 is built from 15 residues. CDR1 SEHNR and CDR2 FQNEAQ come from the germline V gene (reference sequence). CDR3 coding DNA: TGTGCCAGCAGCGAGAGGGGGGCGCAGGGGACTGAAGCTTTCTTT. It codes for CASSERGAQGTEAFF.

This clonotype was detected only a few times. The chain uses TRBV4-3 and TRBJ1-2; no reliable D call. CDR1 is LGHNA and CDR2 is YSLEER in the germline V gene. This CDR3 contains 14 residues. Trimming cost V 1 base and J 2 bases, with 8 bases left between them. This CDR3 reads CASSQVPGNYGYTF. In DNA form, the CDR3 reads TGCGCCAGCAGCCAAGTTCCGGGGAACTATGGCTACACCTTC.

This clonotype has at least ten counts. The chain is built from TRBV29-1 and TRBJ2-5; D gene unclear. Trimming shortened V by 3 bases and J by 4 bases, and 6 bases separated the two germline ends. Germline V gene data show CDR1 as SQVTM and CDR2 as ANQGSEA. CDR3 length: 11 amino acids. CDR3 DNA: TGCAGCGTTGAGGCTACAGAGACCCAGTACTTC. Translating gives CSVEATETQYF.

This chain links TRBV14 with TRBJ1-6; no reliable D call. V was cut by 0 bases and J by 10 bases, with 10 bases left in between. The CDR3 extends over 14 amino acids. From germline, CDR1 is SGHDN and CDR2 FVKESK. The CDR3 reads CASSQDRGLSPLHF. The CDR3 DNA is TGTGCCAGCAGCCAAGATCGAGGGCTGTCACCCCTCCACTTT.

This clonotype was detected many times. This sequence joins TRBV7-8 and TRBJ2-3, with TRBD2 identical over 9 bases. Germline-derived CDR1 and CDR2 are SGHVS and FQNEAQ. V dropped 1 base and J dropped 4; count of bases not matched to a gene: 6. CDR3 size: 16 residues. CDR3 bases: TGTGCCAGCAGCTTAGTGGGGCGGGGGGGCGCAGATACGCAGTATTTT. Amino acids: CASSLVGRGGADTQYF.

This clonotype came up a few times. The V and J genes are TRBV5-6 and TRBJ1-6; D gene unclear. The CDR3 consists of 15 residues. Trimming removed 1 base from V and 7 bases from J, with 12 bases in between. The V gene's germline CDR1 is SGHDT and CDR2 YYEEEE. The CDR3 loop is CASSLRPRSNSPLHF. CDR3 sequence (DNA): TGTGCCAGCAGCTTGCGTCCACGTTCAAATTCACCCCTCCACTTT.

The chain recombines TRBV7-9 with TRBJ2-2, with unresolved D. The CDR3 length is 15 residues. Looked up from germline, CDR1 is SEHNR and CDR2 is FQNEAQ (reference sequence). Trimming took off 5 bases at V and 4 bases at J, with 14 bases between the two ends. CDR3 sequence (DNA): TGTGCCAGCAGCCCGACCCGCAGCCCCACCGGGGAGCTGTTTTTT. It is translated as CASSPTRSPTGELFF. Using reference TRBV7-9 and TRBJ2-2 for the parts outside the CDR3, the full variable domain is DTGVSQNPRHKITKRGQNVTFRCDPISEHNRLYWYRQTLGQGPEFLTYFQNEAQLEKSRLLSDRFSAERPKGSFSTLEIQRTEQGDSAMYLCASSPTRSPTGELFFGEGSRLTVL.

The chain has TRBV19 and TRBJ1-1, with a weak D call TRBD1 (6 bases). Germline assignment: CDR1 LNHDA and CDR2 SQIVND (reference sequence). V was clipped by 3 bases and J by 8 bases, with 16 bases between them. The CDR3 is 14 amino acids. Here the CDR3 DNA reads TGTGCCAGTAGTATCAACAGGGCGAGTACCGAAGCTTTCTTT. Translating it yields CASSINRASTEAFF. The full variable domain, with the rest looked up from reference TRBV19 and TRBJ1-1, is DGGITQSPKYLFRKEGQNVTLSCEQNLNHDAMYWYRQDPGQGLRLIYYSQIVNDFQKGDIAEGYSVSREKKESFPLTVTSAQKNPTAFYLCASSINRASTEAFFGQGTRLTVV.

This clonotype was seen repeatedly, ten times or more. J is TRBJ1-2 and V is TRBV7-2; D uncertain. Germline V lookup: CDR1 SGHTA, CDR2 FQGNSA. The CDR3 consists of 12 residues. V lost 5 bases and J 7 bases, leaving 11 bases between the germline ends. The CDR3 region is CASSLSHLGYTF. CDR3 in DNA: TGTGCCAGCAGCCTCTCCCATCTTGGCTACACCTTC.

This clonotype came up many times. The rearrangement joins TRBV20-1 to TRBJ2-3; either TRBD1 or TRBD2 may supply D (5 bases each). The CDR3 loop spans 14 amino acids. Trimming removed 5 bases at V and 2 bases at J, with 14 bases between. CDR1 is DFQATT and CDR2 is SNEGSKA in the germline V gene (reference sequence). The CDR3 loop reads CSAGGEAATDTQYF. As DNA, the CDR3 is TGCAGTGCTGGGGGAGAAGCAGCCACAGATACGCAGTATTTT.

This clonotype occurred a few times. The chain joins TRBV27 to TRBJ1-5; TRBD1 is a possible D gene (5 bases). The CDR3 is 15 residues long. Germline-derived CDR1 and CDR2 are MNHEY and SMNVEV (reference sequence). V was clipped by 0 bases and J by 3 bases, with 9 bases between them. CDR3 DNA: TGTGCCAGCAGTTTATCAAGGGGAGACAATCAGCCCCAGCATTTT. This translates into CASSLSRGDNQPQHF.

This sequence joins TRBV5-6 and TRBJ1-2; 11 bases map to TRBD1. Trimming removed 0 bases from V and 1 base from J; junction bases left unmatched: 2. Germline V gives CDR1 SGHDT, CDR2 YYEEEE. The CDR3 consists of 16 residues. The CDR3 nucleotides are TGTGCCAGCAGCTTGGACGGGACAGGGGGTAACTATGGCTACACCTTC. The encoded protein is CASSLDGTGGNYGYTF.